The 7 T cell receptor beta chains below all came from one sample that was sequenced in a study of T cells in Graves' hyperthyroidism and ophthalmopathy. TCR beta CDR3 region amplification was performed from RNA transcripts. TCR CDR3 regions were first amplified by RT-PCR with HTBI primers. One entry per CDR3 protein, called by TCRdb with MiXCR from the multiplex PCR reads. The data show about 210,000 distinct CDR3 sequences, approximately 20% seen once. The sequenced material came from blood. The receptor source for this set is a man aged 35 to 55 with Graves' hyperthyroidism.

Notes on this clonotype: A read error may explain this, as a much larger clone is one base away. The V and J genes are TRBV11-3 and TRBJ2-7; no firm D call. There are 10 residues in the CDR3. The V and J ends lost 4 bases and 2 bases respectively, with 0 bases between them. Germline CDR1 and CDR2: SGHNT and YENEEA. The CDR3 loop reads CASSSYEQYF. CDR3 bases: TGTGCCAGCAGCTCCTACGAGCAGTACTTC.

This clonotype has a count of ten or more. The V and J genes are TRBV5-1 and TRBJ2-1, with TRBD2 matching over 9 bases. The CDR3 totals 16 residues. After removal of 0 bases from V and 5 bases from J, the junction contained 6 bases not matched to a gene. The germline V gene has CDR1 SGHRS and CDR2 YFSETQ. CDR3 bases: TGCGCCAGCAGCTTGGCCGGCGGGGGGGCACACAATGAGCAGTTCTTC. Translation gives CASSLAGGGAHNEQFF.

This clonotype has at least ten counts. This rearrangement joins TRBV12-3 or TRBV12-4 to TRBJ1-3, with D hard to call. V was cut by 3 bases and J by 4 bases, with 13 bases left in between. This CDR3 contains 15 residues. The CDR3 bases are TGTGCCAGCAGTTTTCCCCTGGACTGGGGAAACACCATATATTTT. This encodes CASSFPLDWGNTIYF.

The chain is built from TRBV7-2 and TRBJ2-7; TRBD1 aligns across 10 bases. This CDR3 has 16 residues. Germline-derived CDR1 and CDR2 are SGHTA and FQGNSA. V was clipped by 0 bases and J by 4 bases; unmatched bases: 6. The CDR3, as DNA: TGTGCCAGCAGCTTAGCAGGGGACAGGGGAATTTACGAGCAGTACTTC. It yields the protein CASSLAGDRGIYEQYF. Full variable domain (missing parts from reference TRBV7-2 and TRBJ2-7): GAGVSQSPSNKVTEKGKDVELRCDPISGHTALYWYRQSLGQGLEFLIYFQGNSAPDKSGLPSDRFSAERTGGSVSTLTIQRTQQEDSAVYLCASSLAGDRGIYEQYFGPGTRLTVT.

This clonotype was recorded at least ten times. This rearrangement joins TRBV6-1 to TRBJ1-5; D remains unclear. There are 13 residues in the CDR3. V was clipped by 2 bases and J by 4 bases, with 6 bases between them. Germline CDR1 and CDR2: MNHNS and SASEGT. This chain's CDR3 is CASSEMRNQPQHF. CDR3 in DNA: TGTGCCAGCAGTGAAATGAGGAATCAGCCCCAGCATTTT.

This clonotype was counted ten times or more. This chain uses TRBV10-3 with TRBJ1-1; D might be TRBD1 (6 bases). The germline V gene encodes CDR1 ENHRY and CDR2 SYGVKD. The CDR3 runs 13 residues. Trimming pared 8 bases from V and 1 base from J, leaving 11 bases between. For the CDR3, the DNA is TGTGCCATCGCCGGGACACAGAACACTGAAGCTTTCTTT. Its protein is CAIAGTQNTEAFF.

A few counts support this clonotype. In DNA, the CDR3 is TGTGCCAGCAGTACAGGGGGCCTTTACTATGGCTACACCTTC. Protein product: CASSTGGLYYGYTF. The chain uses TRBV6-1 and TRBJ1-2; 9 positions match TRBD1. The CDR3 covers 14 residues. V lost 5 bases to trimming and J lost 3 bases; unmatched junction nucleotides: 4. Germline CDR1 is MNHNS and CDR2 is SASEGT.